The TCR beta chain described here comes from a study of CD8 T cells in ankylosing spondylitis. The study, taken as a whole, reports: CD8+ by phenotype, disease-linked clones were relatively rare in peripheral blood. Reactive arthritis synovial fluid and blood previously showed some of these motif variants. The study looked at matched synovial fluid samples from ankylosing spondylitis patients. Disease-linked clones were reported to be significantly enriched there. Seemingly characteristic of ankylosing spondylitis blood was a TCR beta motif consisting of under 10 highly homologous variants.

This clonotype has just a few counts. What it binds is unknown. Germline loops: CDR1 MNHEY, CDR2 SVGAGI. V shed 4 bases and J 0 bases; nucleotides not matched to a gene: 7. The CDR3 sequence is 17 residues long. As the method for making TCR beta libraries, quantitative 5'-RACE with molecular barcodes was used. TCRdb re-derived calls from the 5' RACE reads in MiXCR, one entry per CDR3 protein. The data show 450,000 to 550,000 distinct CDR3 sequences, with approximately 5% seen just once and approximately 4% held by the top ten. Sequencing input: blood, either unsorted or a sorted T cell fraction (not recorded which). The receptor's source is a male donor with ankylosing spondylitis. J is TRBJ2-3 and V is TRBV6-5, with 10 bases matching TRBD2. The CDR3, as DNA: TGTGCCAGCAGTTCGCCCGGGACTAGCGATAGCACAGATACGCAGTATTTT. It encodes CASSSPGTSDSTDTQYF.